These T cell receptor beta chains were read from a single sample in a study of T cells in Graves' hyperthyroidism and ophthalmopathy. TCRdb re-analysed the multiplex PCR reads in MiXCR, keeping a single row per CDR3 protein. The repertoire holds more than 500,000 distinct CDR3 sequences, with approximately 14% as singletons. The sequenced sample consisted of blood. The receptors originated from a woman aged 40-49 years with Graves' ophthalmopathy. CDR3s include the opening cysteine and the closing phenylalanine or tryptophan. D genes are given only for firm matches. Not every row has a clone size; where given, it reads once, few, many or a size class.

d_gene	abundance	v_gene	j_gene	CDR3aa	CDR3nt
TRBD1	-	TRBV6-1	TRBJ1-6	CASSGGTGGKGSPLHF	TGTGCCAGCAGTGGGGGGACAGGGGGCAAGGGGTCACCCCTCCACTTT
TRBD1	many	TRBV6-2/TRBV6-3	TRBJ1-3	CASSYSYSTGTSGNTIYF	TGTGCCAGCAGTTACTCGTACTCGACAGGGACCTCTGGAAACACCATATATTTT
-	-	TRBV30	TRBJ1-2	CAWSGPAINYGYTF	TGTGCCTGGAGTGGCCCCGCGATTAACTATGGCTACACCTTC
TRBD1	many	TRBV5-1	TRBJ2-7	CASSPDRQTYEQYF	TGCGCCAGCAGCCCGGACAGGCAGACCTACGAGCAGTACTTC
TRBD2	many	TRBV28	TRBJ2-7	CASRIGTSGSTFYEQYF	TGTGCCAGCAGAATAGGGACTAGCGGGAGTACTTTTTACGAGCAGTACTTC
-	many	TRBV19	TRBJ1-5	CASSISHAGSNQPQHF	TGTGCCAGTAGTATTTCTCACGCCGGGAGCAATCAGCCCCAGCATTTT
TRBD2	many	TRBV4-2	TRBJ2-7	CASSQRISGRAHEQYF	TGTGCCAGCAGCCAACGGATAAGCGGGAGGGCGCACGAGCAGTACTTC
-	many	TRBV15	TRBJ2-5	CATSRLDTEGTQYF	TGTGCCACCAGCAGATTAGACACGGAGGGGACCCAGTACTTC
-	many	TRBV6-2/TRBV6-3	TRBJ2-3	CASSPPRGSPSTDTQYF	TGTGCCAGCAGTCCCCCCCGGGGCTCGCCTAGCACAGATACGCAGTATTTT
TRBD2	many	TRBV12-3/TRBV12-4	TRBJ2-7	CASSLGPSGRGYEQYF	TGTGCCAGCAGTTTAGGACCTAGCGGGAGGGGATACGAGCAGTACTTC
TRBD1	many	TRBV28	TRBJ2-7	CASSLRDREWYEQYF	TGTGCCAGCAGTTTAAGGGACAGGGAGTGGTACGAGCAGTACTTC
-	many	TRBV6-5	TRBJ1-5	CASSTYYRADQPQHF	TGTGCCAGCAGTACATATTACAGGGCCGATCAGCCCCAGCATTTT